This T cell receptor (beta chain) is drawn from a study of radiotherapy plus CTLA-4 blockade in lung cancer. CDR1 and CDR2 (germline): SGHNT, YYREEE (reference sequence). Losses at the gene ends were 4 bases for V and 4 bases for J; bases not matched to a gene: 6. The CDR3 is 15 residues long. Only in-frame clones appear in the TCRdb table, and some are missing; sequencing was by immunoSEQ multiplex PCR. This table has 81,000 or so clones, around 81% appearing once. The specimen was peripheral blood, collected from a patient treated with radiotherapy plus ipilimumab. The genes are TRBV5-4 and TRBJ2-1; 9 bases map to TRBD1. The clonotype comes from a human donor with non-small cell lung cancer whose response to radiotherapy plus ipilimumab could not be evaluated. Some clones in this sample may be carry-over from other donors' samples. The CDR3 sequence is CASSPRTGDYNEQFF. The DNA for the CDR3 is TGTGCCAGCAGCCCGAGGACAGGGGATTACAATGAGCAGTTCTTC.